The next 23 T cell receptor beta chains were all read from a single sample in a study of T cell responses to AZD1222 COVID-19 vaccine. Sequencing was performed with immunoSEQ multiplex PCR; in TCRdb, only in-frame clones are kept and a portion is missing. The data contain 170,000 or so clones, over 85% of them seen just once; the ten biggest clones take up around 0.97%. The specimen was peripheral blood, collected 28 days after the second dose of the MenACWY control vaccine. These TCRs come from an adult who received the MenACWY meningococcal vaccine as a control.

The chain uses TRBV7-9 and TRBJ2-3; 16 nucleotides agree with TRBD2. CDR1 and CDR2 from the germline V gene are SEHNR and FQNEAQ (reference sequence). This CDR3 spans 17 amino acids. J was trimmed by 5 bases and V by 6 bases; bases with no gene match: 8. CDR3 region: CASRQGTSGGARDTQYF. CDR3 DNA: TGTGCCAGCAGACAAGGGACTAGCGGGGGGGCAAGAGATACGCAGTATTTT.

The chain recombines TRBV9 with TRBJ1-4; D ambiguous. Germline CDR1 and CDR2: SGDLS and YYNGEE. Trimming took off 2 bases at V and 8 bases at J, with 16 bases between the two ends. The CDR3 loop spans 15 amino acids. The CDR3 spells CASSVGQITREKLFF. CDR3 nucleotide sequence: TGTGCCAGCAGCGTCGGGCAAATAACCCGGGAAAAACTGTTTTTT. Using reference TRBV9 and TRBJ1-4 for the parts outside the CDR3, the full variable domain is DSGVTQTPKHLITATGQRVTLRCSPRSGDLSVYWYQQSLDQGLQFLIQYYNGEERAKGNILERFSAQQFPDLHSELNLSSLELGDSALYFCASSVGQITREKLFFGSGTQLSVL.

This clone was seen once. The DNA of the CDR3 is TGTGCCTGGGACCGGGGCAGAAACCCTGAAGCTTTCTTT. Amino acid sequence: CAWDRGRNPEAFF. The chain employs TRBV30 and TRBJ1-1, with D possibly being TRBD1 (5 bases). This CDR3 has 13 residues. Trimming cost V 5 bases and J 6 bases, with 16 bases left between them. Germline V gene data show CDR1 as GTSNPN and CDR2 as SVGIG (reference sequence).

V gene TRBV4-1 combines with J gene TRBJ1-1; 10 bases agree with TRBD1. V was clipped by 0 bases and J by 4 bases; unmatched bases: 2. Germline-derived CDR1 and CDR2 are MGHRA and YSYEKL. The CDR3 spans 15 residues. The CDR3 coding sequence is TGCGCCAGCAGCCAAGAAGGGACAGGGGTCACTGAAGCTTTCTTT. The encoded protein is CASSQEGTGVTEAFF.

This clone appeared once. CDR3 DNA sequence: TGTGCCAGCAGCGTAGACTACCTTTCCTACGAGCAGTACTTC. It encodes CASSVDYLSYEQYF. This chain connects TRBV9 to TRBJ2-7; D gene uncertain. V was shortened by 0 bases and J by 1 base, with 8 bases between the two germline ends. Germline V lookup: CDR1 SGDLS, CDR2 YYNGEE. The CDR3 totals 14 residues.

In this sample, this clone turned up once. The chain has TRBV10-3 and TRBJ1-4; tentatively, D is TRBD1 (5 bases). The CDR3 runs to 13 residues. With 6 bases removed from V and 4 bases from J, the gap between germline ends came to 9 bases. Looked up from germline, CDR1 is ENHRY and CDR2 is SYGVKD. CDR3 in amino acids: CAISPGLNEKLFF. Written as DNA, the CDR3 is TGTGCCATCAGCCCAGGGCTTAATGAAAAACTGTTTTTT.

The chain joins TRBV5-1 to TRBJ1-5; weak D call: TRBD1 (5 bases). This CDR3 is 15 amino acids long. The germline V and J ends were trimmed by 4 bases and 6 bases, with 17 bases remaining between them. Germline CDR1 is SGHRS and CDR2 is YFSETQ. The CDR3, as DNA: TGCGCCAGCAGCCCTATGGGGGATTCGTCTCAGCCCCAGCATTTT. It specifies CASSPMGDSSQPQHF.

The chain links TRBV28 to TRBJ1-2, with 7 nucleotides matching TRBD1. The CDR3 covers 15 residues. V was clipped by 3 bases and J by 3 bases; unmatched bases: 7. The germline CDR1 and CDR2 sequences are MDHEN and SYDVKM. The CDR3 sequence is CASSFQGGGDYGYTF. The CDR3 DNA reads as TGTGCCAGCAGTTTTCAGGGAGGGGGCGACTATGGCTACACCTTC.

With regard to this clone: Other nucleotide sequences from this sample produce the same CDR3. The V call is TRBV30, the J call TRBJ1-2; D is unresolved. Between the trimmed V and J ends, which lost 0 bases and 2 bases, there was a span of 10 bases. The CDR3 totals 14 residues. Looked up from germline, CDR1 is GTSNPN and CDR2 is SVGIG (reference sequence). The CDR3 sequence: CAWSVASGNYGYTF. The CDR3 DNA follows: TGTGCCTGGAGTGTAGCGTCGGGGAACTATGGCTACACCTTC.

This CDR3 is CASSLERGPEAFF. The DNA of the CDR3 is TGTGCCAGCAGCCTGGAGAGGGGCCCTGAAGCTTTCTTT. The chain has TRBV5-6 and TRBJ1-1; possibly TRBD1 for D (5 bases). Trimming left V 4 bases short and J 6 bases short, with 13 bases between. There are 13 residues in the CDR3. Germline V CDR1 and CDR2: SGHDT, YYEEEE.

The J gene is TRBJ2-5, the V gene TRBV11-2, with a possible D match to TRBD2 (5 bases). CDR3 length equals 13 residues. Germline V CDR1 and CDR2: SGHAT, FQNNGV. The V end was cut by 4 bases, the J end by 4 bases, with 10 bases between. The CDR3: CASSSGRAETQYF. In DNA form, the CDR3 reads TGTGCCAGCAGCTCCGGGCGGGCAGAGACCCAGTACTTC.

In this sample, this clone turned up a few times. The junction and the germline gene differ at one end; a read error may be behind it. The V call is TRBV7-7, the J call TRBJ2-5; tentatively, D is TRBD2 (7 bases). Looked up from germline, CDR1 is SSHAT and CDR2 is FNYEAQ (reference sequence). There are 15 residues in the CDR3. The DNA for the CDR3 is TGTGCTAGCAGTCTTGGGACTACAGGGCTGGAGACCCAGTACTTC. The encoded protein is CASSLGTTGLETQYF.

The chain combines TRBV2 with TRBJ1-5; D is undetermined. The CDR3 runs 14 residues. The V and J ends lost 4 bases and 0 bases respectively, with 7 bases between them. CDR1 and CDR2 from the germline V gene are SNHLY and FYNNEI. The CDR3 coding sequence is TGTGCCAGCAGTGGGATCTATAGCAATCAGCCCCAGCATTTT. Protein: CASSGIYSNQPQHF. The full variable domain, its missing parts supplied by reference TRBV2 and TRBJ1-5, is EPEVTQTPSHQVTQMGQEVILRCVPISNHLYFYWYRQILGQKVEFLVSFYNNEISEKSEIFDDQFSVERPDGSNFTLKIRSTKLEDSAMYFCASSGIYSNQPQHFGDGTRLSIL.

V gene TRBV7-2 combines with J gene TRBJ1-1; D gene ambiguous. The CDR3 loop spans 14 amino acids. Germline-derived CDR1 and CDR2 are SGHTA and FQGNSA. V gave up 5 bases and J gave up 3 bases, with 13 bases separating them. CDR3 in DNA: TGTGCCAGCAGCATCTGGACGGGCGACACTGAAGCTTTCTTT. It yields the protein CASSIWTGDTEAFF. Full variable domain (outside the CDR3, taken from reference TRBV7-2 and TRBJ1-1): GAGVSQSPSNKVTEKGKDVELRCDPISGHTALYWYRQSLGQGLEFLIYFQGNSAPDKSGLPSDRFSAERTGGSVSTLTIQRTQQEDSAVYLCASSIWTGDTEAFFGQGTRLTVV.

This clone was observed a handful of times. The V and J genes are TRBV6-4 and TRBJ2-1, with D uncertain. The V end lost 0 bases, the J end lost 5 bases, and 8 bases lay between the germline ends. Germline values: CDR1 MRHNA, CDR2 SNTAGT. The CDR3 sequence is 14 residues long. This CDR3 reads CASSDSGGHNEQFF. The CDR3 DNA is TGTGCCAGCAGTGACTCGGGTGGCCACAATGAGCAGTTCTTC.

This clone was detected once. J is TRBJ2-7 and V is TRBV5-4; D is uncertain. The V gene lost 0 bases and the J gene lost 9 bases, with 13 bases spanning the gap. The CDR3 is 13 amino acids. CDR1 is SGHNT and CDR2 is YYREEE in the germline V gene (reference sequence). The CDR3 is CASSLVAEIGQYF. The DNA of the CDR3 is TGTGCCAGCAGCTTGGTGGCGGAGATTGGGCAGTACTTC.

The chain employs TRBV4-3 and TRBJ2-3, with 9 bases fitting TRBD2. This CDR3 has 15 residues. Germline V lookup: CDR1 LGHNA, CDR2 YSLEER. J was trimmed by 8 bases and V by 0 bases; bases with no gene match: 6. CDR3 protein: CASSQDLAGSSTQYF. As DNA, the CDR3 is TGCGCCAGCAGCCAAGACCTAGCGGGATCGAGTACGCAGTATTTT.

The chain uses TRBV6-6 and TRBJ1-2; D gene unclear. Trimming shortened V by 0 bases and J by 4 bases, and 6 bases separated the two germline ends. The CDR3 is made up of 13 amino acids. Germline values: CDR1 MNHNY, CDR2 SVGAGI (reference sequence). The CDR3 reads CASSYSQSYGYTF. The CDR3, as DNA: TGTGCCAGCAGTTACTCCCAAAGCTATGGCTACACCTTC.

The J gene is TRBJ1-1, the V gene TRBV19; D is uncertain. Germline CDR1 reads LNHDA; CDR2 reads SQIVND (reference sequence). The CDR3 totals 14 residues. Trimming pared 9 bases from V and 1 base from J, leaving 15 bases between. The CDR3 nucleotides read TGTGCCAGCCGGGAAGGCGATTGGAACACTGAAGCTTTCTTT. It is translated as CASREGDWNTEAFF.

The chain uses TRBV29-1 and TRBJ1-5; 7 nucleotides align to TRBD1. CDR3 length: 12 amino acids. Per the germline V gene, CDR1 is SQVTM and CDR2 is ANQGSEA. V lost 6 bases, J lost 10 bases, and 9 bases stayed unmatched. The CDR3 reads CSVKGGAGPQHF. The CDR3 coding sequence is TGCAGCGTAAAAGGGGGCGCGGGACCCCAGCATTTT.

This clone has more than one count but fewer than ten. This chain joins TRBV11-2 and TRBJ1-2; D ambiguous. The germline V gene encodes CDR1 SGHAT and CDR2 FQNNGV. This CDR3 has 15 amino acids. V was trimmed by 4 bases and J by 0 bases, leaving 12 bases between them. The CDR3 region has the DNA TGTGCCAGCAGCTCAAACACATTAGCTAACTATGGCTACACCTTC. The encoded protein is CASSSNTLANYGYTF.

This chain uses TRBV18 with TRBJ2-5; D is ambiguous. V lost 1 base and J 5 bases, leaving 2 bases between the germline ends. The CDR3 covers 11 residues. Germline-derived CDR1 and CDR2 are KGHSH and LQKENI. CDR3 loop: CASSPLETQYF. The CDR3 bases are TGTGCCAGCTCACCACTGGAGACCCAGTACTTC.

The V gene is TRBV11-2, the J gene TRBJ1-6, with D unresolved. Trimming took off 2 bases at V and 6 bases at J, with 8 bases between the two ends. Germline V gene sequence: CDR1 SGHAT, CDR2 FQNNGV. The CDR3 has 14 amino acids. CDR3 DNA: TGTGCCAGCAGCTTAACTCAGGTTAATTCACCCCTCCACTTT. This gives the protein CASSLTQVNSPLHF.